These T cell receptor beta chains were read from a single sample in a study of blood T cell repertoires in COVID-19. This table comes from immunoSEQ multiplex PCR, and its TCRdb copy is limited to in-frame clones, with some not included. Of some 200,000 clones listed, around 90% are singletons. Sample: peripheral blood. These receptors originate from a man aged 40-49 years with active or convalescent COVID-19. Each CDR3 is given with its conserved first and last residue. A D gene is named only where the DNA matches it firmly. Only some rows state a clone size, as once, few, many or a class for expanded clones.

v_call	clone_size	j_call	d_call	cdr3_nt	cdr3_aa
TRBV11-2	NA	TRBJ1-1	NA	TGTGCCAGCAGCTTAGCTGGCGGTTTGAACACTGAAGCTTTCTTT	CASSLAGGLNTEAFF
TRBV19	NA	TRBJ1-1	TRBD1	TGTGCCAGTAGTATAGGGGCAGGGGGTGATGCTTTCTTT	CASSIGAGGDAFF
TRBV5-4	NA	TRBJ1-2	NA	TGTGCCAGCAGCTTCGGTGGGCAAGATTATGGCTACACCTTC	CASSFGGQDYGYTF
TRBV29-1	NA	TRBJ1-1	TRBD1	TGCAGCGGTCTACAGGGGGGCACTGAAGCTTTCTTT	CSGLQGGTEAFF
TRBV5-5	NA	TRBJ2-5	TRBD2	TGTGCCAGCAGCTTGTTACTAGCGGGCCTGAGAGAGACCCAGTACTTC	CASSLLLAGLRETQYF
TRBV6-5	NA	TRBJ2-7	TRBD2	TGTGCCAGCAGTCCCCCGGGGGGAGACGAGCAGTACTTC	CASSPPGGDEQYF
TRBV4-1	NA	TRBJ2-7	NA	TGCGCCAGCAGCCTTCGACAGGACGAGCAGTACTTC	CASSLRQDEQYF
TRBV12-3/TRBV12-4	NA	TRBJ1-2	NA	TGTGCCAGCAGTCCGGGGTACTATGGCTACACCTTC	CASSPGYYGYTF
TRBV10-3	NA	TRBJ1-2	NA	TGTGCCATCAGTGAGTCGGGCCGTGGCTACACCTTC	CAISESGRGYTF
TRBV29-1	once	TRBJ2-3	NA	TGCAGCGTTGACGGGGGTTCAGATACGCAGTATTTT	CSVDGGSDTQYF
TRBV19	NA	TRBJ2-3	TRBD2	TGTGCCAGTACCGTGACTAGCGGGGGGACTGCCGATACGCAGTATTTT	CASTVTSGGTADTQYF
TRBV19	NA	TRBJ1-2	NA	TGTGCCAGTAGTATAGGGGCCGGGGAAAGTGGCTACACCTTC	CASSIGAGESGYTF
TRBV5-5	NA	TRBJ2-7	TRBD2	TGTGCCAGCAGCTTAAAAGCGGGAGTAACGTCCGAGCAGTACTTC	CASSLKAGVTSEQYF
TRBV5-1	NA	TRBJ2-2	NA	TGCGCCAGCAGCTTCCAACAGGGTTTTAGGCCGGAGGAGCTGTTTTTT	CASSFQQGFRPEELFF
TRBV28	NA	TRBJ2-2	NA	TGTGCCAGCAGTTCCCGTTGGAGCGCGAACACCGGGGAGCTGTTTTTT	CASSSRWSANTGELFF
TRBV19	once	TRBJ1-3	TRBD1	TGTGCCAGTACCTTGACAGGGGTTGGAAACACCATATATTTT	CASTLTGVGNTIYF
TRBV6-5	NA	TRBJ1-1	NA	TGTGCCAGCAGTCCACGAGGAGGCGGAGGAGCTTTCTTT	CASSPRGGGGAFF
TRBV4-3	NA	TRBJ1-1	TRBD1	TGCGCCAGCAGCCAAGCACGACAGGGGGCGGGCACTGAAGCTTTCTTT	CASSQARQGAGTEAFF
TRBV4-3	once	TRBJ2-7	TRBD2	TGCGCCAGCAGCCAAGAGGGGGGACTAGCGGGGACCTACGAGCAGTACTTC	CASSQEGGLAGTYEQYF
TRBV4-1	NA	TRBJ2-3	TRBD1	TGCGCCAGCAGCCAAGAATGGACAGGGGGAGGGACAGATACGCAGTATTTT	CASSQEWTGGGTDTQYF
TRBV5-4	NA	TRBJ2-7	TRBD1	TGTGCCAGCAGCCATACCGCAGGGGGTAGCTACGAGCAGTACTTC	CASSHTAGGSYEQYF
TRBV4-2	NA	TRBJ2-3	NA	TGTGCCAGCAGCCAAGACGGGCAGGGAATACCAGATACGCAGTATTTT	CASSQDGQGIPDTQYF
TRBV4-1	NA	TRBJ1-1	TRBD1	TGCGCCAGCAGCCAAGATGGCGACAGGGACCTAGCGGCTTTCTTT	CASSQDGDRDLAAFF
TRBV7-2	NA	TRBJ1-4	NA	TGTGCCAGCAGCTTACGGAGGACTAATGAAAAACTGTTTTTT	CASSLRRTNEKLFF
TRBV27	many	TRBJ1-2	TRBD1	TGTGCCAGCAGTTCCGAATCCAGGGGGAGAGGCTATGGCTACACCTTC	CASSSESRGRGYGYTF
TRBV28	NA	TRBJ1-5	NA	TGTGCCAGCAGGGGTGCGGGGACGAGCAATCAGCCCCAGCATTTT	CASRGAGTSNQPQHF
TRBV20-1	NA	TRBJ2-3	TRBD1	TGCAGTGCTAGTCCGACAGGGAACACAGATACGCAGTATTTT	CSASPTGNTDTQYF
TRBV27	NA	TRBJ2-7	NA	TGTGCCAGCAGTTTCGGGAGCGGGACATACGAGCAGTACTTC	CASSFGSGTYEQYF
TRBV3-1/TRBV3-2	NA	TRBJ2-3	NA	TGTGCCAGCAGCCGCCAGGGGCCTACCACAGATACGCAGTATTTT	CASSRQGPTTDTQYF
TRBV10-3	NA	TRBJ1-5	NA	TGTGCCATCAGTGACCGAGTAAGGAGTCAGCCCCAGCATTTT	CAISDRVRSQPQHF
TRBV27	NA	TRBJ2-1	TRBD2	TGTGCCAGCAGTTTATCGTTGCGGGAGTATAACAATGAGCAGTTCTTC	CASSLSLREYNNEQFF
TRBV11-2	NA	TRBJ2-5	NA	TGTGCCAGCAGCCGGGAGTCTACCCAGTACTTC	CASSRESTQYF
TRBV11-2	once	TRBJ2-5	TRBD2	TGTGCCAGCAGCTTAGGGAGCCGGACTAGTTCCGAAGAGACCCAGTACTTC	CASSLGSRTSSEETQYF
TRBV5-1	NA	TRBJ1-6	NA	TGCGCCAGCAGCGCGGCGACCGGGACCAGGGGTTCACCCCTCCACTTT	CASSAATGTRGSPLHF
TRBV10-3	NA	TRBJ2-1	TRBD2	TGTGCCATCACAGGGACTAGCGGGCCCAGCTCCTACAATGAGCAGTTCTTC	CAITGTSGPSSYNEQFF
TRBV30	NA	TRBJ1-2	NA	TGTGCCTGGAGTGTACCTGACAGGTACTATGGCTACACCTTC	CAWSVPDRYYGYTF
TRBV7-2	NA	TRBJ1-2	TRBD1	TGTGCCAGCAGCTTAGAGACAGGGGGGCTAAATGGCTACACCTTC	CASSLETGGLNGYTF
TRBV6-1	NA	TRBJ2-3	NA	TGTGCCAGCAGTGAAGATTGGCAGAGCACAGATACGCAGTATTTT	CASSEDWQSTDTQYF
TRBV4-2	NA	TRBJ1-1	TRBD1	TGTGCCAGCAGTACCGACAGGGGGGCGGACACTGAAGCTTTCTTT	CASSTDRGADTEAFF
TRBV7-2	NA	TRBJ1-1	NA	TGTGCCAGCAGCTTAGCAGGGGCCGGGACTGAAGCTTTCTTT	CASSLAGAGTEAFF
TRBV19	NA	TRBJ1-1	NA	TGTGCCAGTAGTATATACGGGAACACTGAAGCTTTCTTT	CASSIYGNTEAFF
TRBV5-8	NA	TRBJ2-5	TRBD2	TGTGCCAGCGGCCGGGGGACTAGCGGAAAAGAGACCCAGTACTTC	CASGRGTSGKETQYF
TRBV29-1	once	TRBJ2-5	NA	TGCAGCGTTGGCGCTCTAAGAGGGGAGACCCAGTACTTC	CSVGALRGETQYF
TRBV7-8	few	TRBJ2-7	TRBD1	TGTGCCAGCAGCAGGGACAGGGGACCATCGCGCGAGCAGTACTTC	CASSRDRGPSREQYF
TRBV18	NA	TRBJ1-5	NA	TGTGCCAGCTCACCCATGCCTACTAATCAGCCCCAGCATTTT	CASSPMPTNQPQHF
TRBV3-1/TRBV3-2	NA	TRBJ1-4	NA	TGTGCCAGCAGCTTGAGGAATGAAAAACTGTTTTTT	CASSLRNEKLFF